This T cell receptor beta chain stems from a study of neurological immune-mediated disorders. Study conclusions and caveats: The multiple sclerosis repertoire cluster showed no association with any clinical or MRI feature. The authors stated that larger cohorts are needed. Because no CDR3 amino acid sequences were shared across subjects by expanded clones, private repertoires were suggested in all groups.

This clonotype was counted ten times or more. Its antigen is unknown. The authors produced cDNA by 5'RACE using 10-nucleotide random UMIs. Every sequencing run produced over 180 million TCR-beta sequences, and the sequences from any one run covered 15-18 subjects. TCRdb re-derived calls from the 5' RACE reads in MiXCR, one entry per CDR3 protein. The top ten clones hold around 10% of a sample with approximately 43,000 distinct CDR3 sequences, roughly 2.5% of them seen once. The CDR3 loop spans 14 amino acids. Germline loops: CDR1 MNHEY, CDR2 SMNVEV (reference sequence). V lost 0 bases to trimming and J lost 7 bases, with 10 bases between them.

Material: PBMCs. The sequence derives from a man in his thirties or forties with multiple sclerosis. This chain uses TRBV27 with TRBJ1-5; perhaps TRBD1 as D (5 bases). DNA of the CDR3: TGTGCCAGCAGTTTATCTTGGGGGGAGCAGCCCCAGCATTTT. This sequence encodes CASSLSWGEQPQHF.